A single sample gave rise to the 27 T cell receptor beta chains below, sequenced in a study of blood T cell repertoires in COVID-19. The method was immunoSEQ multiplex PCR; TCRdb's version includes in-frame clones alone and lacks a portion of them. The data show 200,000 to 250,000 clones, with about 82% seen just once and 2% to 2.5% held by the top ten. Sequencing used PBMCs or T cells enriched from blood (not recorded which). The receptors were sampled from a woman aged 50 to 60 who had recovered from COVID-19.

CDR3 in amino acids: CSVARGVYGYTF. DNA of the CDR3: TGCAGCGTTGCTAGGGGCGTCTATGGCTACACCTTC. This chain connects TRBV29-1 to TRBJ1-2; maybe TRBD1 (5 bases). The CDR3 spans 12 residues. Looked up from germline, CDR1 is SQVTM and CDR2 is ANQGSEA. V lost 4 bases, J lost 4 bases, and 10 bases lay in between.

The chain recombines TRBV12-5 with TRBJ1-1; a possible D gene is TRBD1 (6 bases). The ends were cut back, 3 bases at V and 1 base at J, with 15 bases in the middle. Germline values: CDR1 LGHNT, CDR2 FRNRAP. There are 16 residues in the CDR3. Here the CDR3 DNA reads TGTGCTAGTGGTTTTGAGTCAGGGGAGAGGAACACTGAAGCTTTCTTT. This sequence encodes CASGFESGERNTEAFF.

This clone occurred once. The J gene is TRBJ1-1, the V gene TRBV16; D not certain. V dropped 8 bases and J dropped 4 bases, with 14 bases sitting between them. The CDR3 has 13 residues. Looked up from germline, CDR1 is KGHSY and CDR2 is FQNENV. Here the CDR3 reads CASSLVRGTEAFF. CDR3 bases: TGTGCCAGCTCCCTGGTGCGGGGCACTGAAGCTTTCTTT.

This clone came up once. The chain has TRBV5-1 and TRBJ2-7, with TRBD2 matching over 14 bases. The trim removed 0 bases at V and 2 bases at J, leaving 4 bases unmatched. CDR1 is SGHRS, CDR2 YFSETQ, per germline. The CDR3 sequence is 17 residues long. In DNA form, the CDR3 reads TGCGCCAGCAGCTTGGACCCGACTAGCGGGAGGGCCTACGAGCAGTACTTC. This gives the protein CASSLDPTSGRAYEQYF.

The J gene is TRBJ2-3, the V gene TRBV9; maybe TRBD1 (5 bases). Germline V gene data show CDR1 as SGDLS and CDR2 as YYNGEE. V lost 0 bases, J lost 5 bases, and 16 bases lay in between. The CDR3 contains 16 residues. In nucleotides, the CDR3 is TGTGCCAGCAGCGTAGTAGCAGGGCCCGAAGGAGATACGCAGTATTTT. It translates to CASSVVAGPEGDTQYF.

This chain uses TRBV4-3 with TRBJ1-2, with TRBD1 matching over 8 bases. There are 15 residues in the CDR3. The germline gives CDR1 LGHNA, CDR2 YSLEER. J gave up 3 bases and V 1 base, and 4 bases lay outside the gene matches. CDR3 sequence reads: CASSQGTGKDYGYTF. Here the CDR3 DNA reads TGCGCCAGCAGCCAAGGGACAGGGAAGGACTATGGCTACACCTTC.

This clone was detected a few times. The rearrangement links TRBV7-2 to TRBJ2-1, with 10 bases lining up with TRBD1. The length of the CDR3 is 14 residues. Germline V gives CDR1 SGHTA, CDR2 FQGNSA. J was trimmed by 6 bases and V by 4 bases; bases with no gene match: 3. The CDR3 DNA is TGTGCCAGCAGCTCCGACAGGGGGCCCAATGAGCAGTTCTTC. It codes for CASSSDRGPNEQFF.

This clone has only one observation. The V and J genes are TRBV7-2 and TRBJ2-5; a possible D gene is TRBD2 (6 bases). V was trimmed by 3 bases and J by 9 bases, leaving 11 bases between them. Germline CDR1 is SGHTA and CDR2 is FQGNSA. CDR3 size: 12 residues. The CDR3 DNA is TGTGCCAGCAGCTTTGATTGGGGGGCCCAGTACTTC. As protein: CASSFDWGAQYF.

The chain employs TRBV14 and TRBJ1-6; TRBD1 matches at 7 bases. Germline values: CDR1 SGHDN, CDR2 FVKESK. The CDR3 is made up of 16 amino acids. The V segment lost 6 bases and the J segment 6 bases; nucleotides outside the gene matches: 11. The CDR3 sequence is CASSQPPGTVNSPLHF. In nucleotides, the CDR3 is TGTGCCAGCAGTCAACCCCCCGGGACAGTTAATTCACCCCTCCACTTT.

The chain has TRBV4-3 and TRBJ1-1, with 9 bases aligning to TRBD1. CDR1 is LGHNA and CDR2 is YSLEER in the germline V gene. The CDR3 is 15 residues long. J was trimmed by 6 bases and V by 4 bases; bases with no gene match: 9. CDR3 nucleotide sequence: TGCGCCAGCAGCCGGGGGACAGGGAGGTTAGCTGAAGCTTTCTTT. Its protein is CASSRGTGRLAEAFF.

The chain uses TRBV28 and TRBJ2-7; no reliable D call. This CDR3 is 11 amino acids long. The V and J ends lost 5 bases and 3 bases respectively, with 5 bases between them. The V gene's germline CDR1 is MDHEN and CDR2 SYDVKM. CDR3 DNA: TGTGCCAGCAGTGGCCACTACGAGCAGTACTTC. The encoded protein is CASSGHYEQYF.

This chain's CDR3 is CASSDPLGGDGEKLFF. The DNA of the CDR3 is TGTGCCAGCAGTGACCCCCTGGGGGGGGACGGGGAAAAACTGTTTTTT. This chain joins TRBV2 and TRBJ1-4, with a weak D call TRBD1 (5 bases). Germline values: CDR1 SNHLY, CDR2 FYNNEI. The CDR3 extends over 16 amino acids. The V and J ends lost 3 bases and 8 bases respectively, with 19 bases between them. The full variable domain, completed using reference TRBV2 and TRBJ1-4, is EPEVTQTPSHQVTQMGQEVILRCVPISNHLYFYWYRQILGQKVEFLVSFYNNEISEKSEIFDDQFSVERPDGSNFTLKIRSTKLEDSAMYFCASSDPLGGDGEKLFFGSGTQLSVL.

The chain joins TRBV11-3 to TRBJ2-5; tentatively, D is TRBD1 (6 bases). V lost 5 bases to trimming and J lost 4 bases, with 11 bases between them. Germline CDR1 SGHNT, CDR2 YENEEA. This CDR3 has 13 residues. DNA for the CDR3: TGTGCCAGCAGCCGGGACATAAGAGAGACCCAGTACTTC. This encodes CASSRDIRETQYF.

V is TRBV28 and J is TRBJ1-4; 12 nucleotides agree with TRBD1. From germline, CDR1 is MDHEN and CDR2 SYDVKM. V shed 10 bases, J shed 5 bases, and the junction held 14 bases outside the gene matches. The CDR3 totals 17 residues. The CDR3 sequence is CATSTSGTGGANEKLFF. In DNA, the CDR3 is TGTGCCACCTCGACTTCCGGGACAGGGGGCGCGAATGAAAAACTGTTTTTT.

In nucleotides, the CDR3 is TGTGCCAGCATGCTAGCGGGGGGGGCCGGGCAAGAGACCCAGTACTTC. It encodes CASMLAGGAGQETQYF. This chain links TRBV3-1 (or the pseudogene TRBV3-2) with TRBJ2-5, with TRBD2 matching over 12 bases. V dropped 7 bases and J dropped 2; count of bases not matched to a gene: 8. This CDR3 contains 16 residues. Germline loops: CDR1 LGHDT, CDR2 YNNKEL (reference sequence).

This clone was observed a few times. This sequence joins TRBV11-3 and TRBJ2-7; 7 nucleotides match TRBD1. V lost 8 bases and J lost 3; bases outside the gene matches: 10. The length of the CDR3 is 14 residues. Germline V lookup: CDR1 SGHNT, CDR2 YENEEA. CDR3 nucleotide sequence: TGTGCCAGCGCCCCTACCGGGACAGTCTACGAGCAGTACTTC. Protein sequence: CASAPTGTVYEQYF.

The V call is TRBV19, the J call TRBJ1-1; TRBD1 agrees at 10 bases. Germline CDR1 and CDR2: LNHDA and SQIVND (reference sequence). Trimming took 5 bases from V and 0 from J; bases not matched to a gene: 12. The CDR3 consists of 18 residues. The DNA for the CDR3 is TGTGCCAGTAGTTACCCCGGGACAGGGGTTACTTTGAACACTGAAGCTTTCTTT. It translates to CASSYPGTGVTLNTEAFF.

The chain recombines TRBV7-2 with TRBJ2-5, with 9 bases identical to TRBD1. J gave up 4 bases and V 5 bases, and 8 bases lay outside the gene matches. The germline V gene has CDR1 SGHTA and CDR2 FQGNSA. This CDR3 is 15 amino acids long. CDR3 bases: TGTGCCAGCAGCGATCCACAGGGGGCTCGAGAGACCCAGTACTTC. Translation: CASSDPQGARETQYF.

V and J are TRBV5-1 and TRBJ1-5; maybe TRBD1 (5 bases). Germline CDR1 SGHRS, CDR2 YFSETQ. The CDR3 totals 12 residues. V lost 0 bases, J lost 8 bases, and 6 bases lay in between. CDR3 nucleotides: TGCGCCAGCAGCTTGGAAGGGGAGCCCCAGCATTTT. Translated: CASSLEGEPQHF.

The chain recombines TRBV29-1 with TRBJ2-1; 8 nucleotides match TRBD2. This CDR3 region has 14 residues. Trimming at V came to 8 bases and at J to 3 bases, leaving 9 bases not matched to a gene. CDR1 SQVTM and CDR2 ANQGSEA come from the germline V gene. This CDR3 is CSSAFGGDYNEQFF. CDR3 DNA: TGCAGCTCCGCCTTCGGGGGGGACTACAATGAGCAGTTCTTC.

The chain combines TRBV5-1 with TRBJ1-2, with TRBD1 matching over 8 bases. Losses at the gene ends were 4 bases for V and 6 bases for J; bases not matched to a gene: 5. The length of the CDR3 is 13 residues. Germline V gene sequence: CDR1 SGHRS, CDR2 YFSETQ. The CDR3 DNA reads as TGCGCCAGCAGCGGGGACAGGTTCCATGGCTACACCTTC. This translates into CASSGDRFHGYTF.

The chain employs TRBV6-5 and TRBJ2-1; D is ambiguous. The germline CDR1 and CDR2 sequences are MNHEY and SVGAGI. V lost 4 bases and J 0 bases, leaving 10 bases between the germline ends. The CDR3 contains 15 residues. The CDR3 protein is CASSLGRSSYNEQFF. As DNA, the CDR3 is TGTGCCAGCAGTTTGGGCCGAAGCTCCTACAATGAGCAGTTCTTC.

CDR3 protein: CASSIGTGVEETQYF. CDR3 bases: TGTGCCAGCAGCATCGGGACAGGGGTTGAAGAGACCCAGTACTTC. The chain employs TRBV7-3 and TRBJ2-5; 10 nucleotides line up with TRBD1. The V gene's germline CDR1 is SGHTA and CDR2 FQGTGA. Unmatched junction bases numbered 6, after V lost 5 bases and J lost 3 bases. The CDR3 has 15 residues.

The chain has TRBV7-2 and TRBJ2-7; D uncertain. The V and J ends lost 6 bases and 6 bases respectively, with 18 bases between them. This CDR3 has 14 residues. In germline, CDR1 is SGHTA, CDR2 FQGNSA. The CDR3 DNA reads as TGTGCCAGCAGTCCTTATAGCCCCTATCCCGAGCAGTACTTC. It translates to CASSPYSPYPEQYF.

The rearrangement joins TRBV13 to TRBJ1-2, with D uncertain. This CDR3 is 14 amino acids long. Trimming removed 6 bases at V and 2 bases at J, with 13 bases between. CDR1 is PRHDT, CDR2 FYEKMQ, per germline (reference sequence). CDR3 amino acids: CASRMTGVNYGYTF. CDR3 nucleotides: TGTGCCAGCAGGATGACGGGAGTGAACTATGGCTACACCTTC.

The chain links TRBV6-2 or TRBV6-3 to TRBJ2-7; D not certain. The length of the CDR3 is 12 residues. V was trimmed by 5 bases and J by 1 base, leaving 6 bases between them. Per the germline V gene, CDR1 is MNHEY and CDR2 is SVGEGT. As DNA, the CDR3 is TGTGCCAGCAGTCCGTCTTCCTACGAGCAGTACTTC. Translating gives CASSPSSYEQYF.

The genes are TRBV7-8 and TRBJ1-3, with D possibly TRBD1 on 6 matching bases. V shed 5 bases and J shed 3 bases, with 8 bases lying between them. Germline assignment: CDR1 SGHVS and CDR2 FQNEAQ. CDR3 length: 13 residues. CDR3 amino acids: CASSADSGNTIYF. The CDR3 nucleotides read TGTGCCAGCAGCGCGGACAGTGGAAACACCATATATTTT.